A selection of T cell receptor beta chains follows, all from one sample in a study of liver allograft versus peripheral blood T cells. A single record per CDR3 protein comes from TCRdb applying MiXCR to the reads. Of approximately 16,000 distinct CDR3 sequences listed, around 21% are singletons. Receptors were obtained from a human patient who had a liver transplant. The graft donor may have given rise to some T cells. Both conserved end residues are part of each CDR3.

>TRBV7-2
CASSPIAYNSPLHF
>TRBV27
CASSLRSTGTYEQYF
>TRBV18
CASSPFTGTEAFF
>TRBV5-4
CASSLEGTDTQYF
>TRBV6-5
CASSYSMGNQPQHF
>TRBV7-9
CASALLTGLYNEQFF
>TRBV7-2
CASRSRTGEGGELFF
>TRBV12-3/TRBV12-4
CASNTLDSNTEAFF
>TRBV27
CASSPIPGTTTYEQYF
>TRBV12-3/TRBV12-4
CASTNGRDAGNTIYF
>TRBV24-1
CATSDLNRHFDQPQHF
>TRBV6-7
CASSPRDSHEETQYF
>TRBV19
CASSITGPSTDTQYF
>TRBV20-1
CSARVTGVDYNEQFF
>TRBV6-6
CASSYSNDGNQPQHF
>TRBV6-1
CASSEYPFGGGRQETQYF